This T cell receptor (beta chain) was recovered during a study of CD8+CD57+ T cells in acquired aplastic anemia. Patients chosen for sequencing had CD8+CD57+ cells that had expanded, as shown by flow cytometry. Using genomic DNA as the template, TCR beta VDJ and CDR3 profiling was carried out. TCRdb ran MiXCR on the reads and lists one entry per CDR3 protein. Counted here are 220,000 or so distinct CDR3 sequences, approximately 60% occurring once; the ten biggest clones make up roughly 62%. The sequence came from a human donor with aplastic anemia. Sequenced sample: sorted CD4+, CD8+, or CD8+CD57+ T cells (not recorded which) from PBMCs.

This CDR3 reads CSVRTGFTEAFF. DNA of the CDR3: TGCAGCGTTCGGACAGGGTTCACTGAAGCTTTCTTT. This sequence joins TRBV29-1 and TRBJ1-1; 8 nucleotides align to TRBD1. V shed 5 bases and J 4 bases; nucleotides not matched to a gene: 3. Germline V gives CDR1 SQVTM, CDR2 ANQGSEA. The CDR3 is made up of 12 amino acids.